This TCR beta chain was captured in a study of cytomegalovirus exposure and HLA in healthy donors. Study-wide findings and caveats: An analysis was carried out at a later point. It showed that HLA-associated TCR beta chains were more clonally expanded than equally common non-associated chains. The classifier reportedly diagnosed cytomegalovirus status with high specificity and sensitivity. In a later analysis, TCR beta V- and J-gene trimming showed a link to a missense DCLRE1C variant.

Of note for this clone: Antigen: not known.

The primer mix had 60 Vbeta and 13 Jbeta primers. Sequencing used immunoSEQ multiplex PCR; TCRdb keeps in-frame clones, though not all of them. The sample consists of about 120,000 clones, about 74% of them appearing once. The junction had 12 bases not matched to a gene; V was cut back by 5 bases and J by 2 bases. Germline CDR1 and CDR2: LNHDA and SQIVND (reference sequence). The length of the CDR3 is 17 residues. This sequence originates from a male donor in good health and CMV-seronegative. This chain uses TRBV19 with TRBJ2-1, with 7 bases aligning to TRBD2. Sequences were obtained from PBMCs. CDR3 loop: CASSWLGEGRPYNEQFF. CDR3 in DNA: TGTGCCAGTAGTTGGTTGGGGGAGGGCCGACCCTACAATGAGCAGTTCTTC.